This TCR beta chain originates from a study of OX40 agonist ivuxolimab in advanced cancers. Overall study context: Among those enrolled, mean age was 60 years (range about 23 to 90) and approximately 83% were male.

TCRdb keeps only in-frame clones here, not all; method: immunoSEQ multiplex PCR. The sample contains 65,000 to 85,000 clones, approximately 89% of which appear only once. The V and J ends lost 5 bases and 6 bases, in that order; junction bases with no gene match: 10. The CDR3 is 14 residues long. The germline gives CDR1 MGHRA, CDR2 YSYEKL. The chain uses TRBV4-1 and TRBJ2-7; TRBD2 matches 7 bases. This specimen consisted of CD4+ or CD8+ T cells sorted from blood, obtained in a trial of the OX40 agonist ivuxolimab. The clonotype was recovered from an adult with an advanced solid tumor such as melanoma, head and neck, liver or kidney cancer. CDR3 sequence (DNA): TGCGCCAGCAGCTTAGCGGGTCGAACGGGCGAGCAGTACTTC. Protein product: CASSLAGRTGEQYF.